Here is one T cell receptor beta chain with its context. The V gene's germline CDR1 is SGHDT and CDR2 YYEEEE. This CDR3 comprises 14 residues. V was trimmed by 4 bases and J by 4 bases, leaving 14 bases between them. The data originate from a study of blood T cells in healthy people across ages. A sample-barcoded 5' primer and a J-beta primer mix were used in a second PCR of about 6 to 11 cycles. TCRdb re-called the 5' RACE reads through MiXCR, storing one row per CDR3 protein. The sample yields about 1.1 million distinct CDR3 sequences, 35% to 40% seen once. The chain recombines TRBV5-6 with TRBJ1-2, with D possibly TRBD1 on 5 matching bases. The origin of this receptor is a man between 18 and 35 years old in good health. Sequenced material: blood. The CDR3 is CASSRGHILYGYTF. DNA of the CDR3: TGTGCCAGCAGCCGCGGACATATACTCTATGGCTACACCTTC.